This is a list of T cell receptor beta chains from one sample in a study of blood T cell repertoires in COVID-19. TCRdb's table, derived via immunoSEQ multiplex PCR, lists solely in-frame clones and lacks some. The sample shows about 270,000 clones, approximately 86% of them seen only once. What was sequenced was PBMCs or T cells enriched from blood (not recorded which). All receptors come from a woman aged 18-29 years who had recovered from COVID-19. Both conserved end residues are part of each CDR3. A D gene is named only where the DNA matches it firmly. Some rows have no size entry. The others give once, few or many, or a class for an expanded clone.

CDR3 DNA: TGTGCCAGCAGCCAACGGCGGGCCACCTACGAGCAGTACTTC; CDR3 protein: CASSQRRATYEQYF; D gene: -; J gene: TRBJ2-7; clone size: -; V gene: TRBV3-1/TRBV3-2
CDR3 DNA: TGTGCCAGCAGCTTATTGAGCTACGAGCAGTACTTC; CDR3 protein: CASSLLSYEQYF; D gene: -; J gene: TRBJ2-7; clone size: -; V gene: TRBV11-2
CDR3 DNA: TGTGCCAGCAGCCTTGGAGACATCAGGGTGGCGTACTTC; CDR3 protein: CASSLGDIRVAYF; D gene: -; J gene: TRBJ2-7; clone size: -; V gene: TRBV14
CDR3 DNA: TGTGCCAGCAGCGCCCCAGGTGGAACTGAAGCTTTCTTT; CDR3 protein: CASSAPGGTEAFF; D gene: -; J gene: TRBJ1-1; clone size: once; V gene: TRBV9
CDR3 DNA: TGTGCCAGCAGTTTAAGGGGGGGAAACACCGGGGAGCTGTTTTTT; CDR3 protein: CASSLRGGNTGELFF; D gene: -; J gene: TRBJ2-2; clone size: -; V gene: TRBV27
CDR3 DNA: TGTGCCAGCACCAGACAGGGTGGCTCCTACGAGCAGTACTTC; CDR3 protein: CASTRQGGSYEQYF; D gene: TRBD1; J gene: TRBJ2-7; clone size: -; V gene: TRBV27
CDR3 DNA: TGTGCCAGCAGCCCCTCCGGCTCCTACAATGAGCAGTTCTTC; CDR3 protein: CASSPSGSYNEQFF; D gene: -; J gene: TRBJ2-1; clone size: -; V gene: TRBV9
CDR3 DNA: TGTGCCAGCAGTGGGACAGGGGACTACGAGCAGTACTTC; CDR3 protein: CASSGTGDYEQYF; D gene: TRBD1; J gene: TRBJ2-7; clone size: -; V gene: TRBV19
CDR3 DNA: TGTGCCACGGCGGAGGGGACCGACACTCCCTACAATGAGCAGTTCTTC; CDR3 protein: CATAEGTDTPYNEQFF; D gene: -; J gene: TRBJ2-1; clone size: -; V gene: TRBV24-1
CDR3 DNA: TGCGCCAGCAGCCAAGAGATAGCGGGGGGCTACAATGAGCAGTTCTTC; CDR3 protein: CASSQEIAGGYNEQFF; D gene: TRBD2; J gene: TRBJ2-1; clone size: -; V gene: TRBV4-1
CDR3 DNA: TGTGCCAGCAGCGTGACGGGCTCTGGAAACACCATATATTTT; CDR3 protein: CASSVTGSGNTIYF; D gene: -; J gene: TRBJ1-3; clone size: -; V gene: TRBV9
CDR3 DNA: TGTGCCAGCAGTTCCGGACAGGCCGGAGGAGGGGGTACGCAGTATTTT; CDR3 protein: CASSSGQAGGGGTQYF; D gene: -; J gene: TRBJ2-3; clone size: -; V gene: TRBV6-2/TRBV6-3
CDR3 DNA: TGTGCCAGCAGCTTGACTAGCGAAGACAATGAGCAGTTCTTC; CDR3 protein: CASSLTSEDNEQFF; D gene: TRBD2; J gene: TRBJ2-1; clone size: -; V gene: TRBV7-3
CDR3 DNA: TGTGCCAGCAGCTTAACACAGGGGAACACCGGGGAGCTGTTTTTT; CDR3 protein: CASSLTQGNTGELFF; D gene: -; J gene: TRBJ2-2; clone size: once; V gene: TRBV11-3
CDR3 DNA: TGCGCCAGCAGCGAGGACAGACAACCTTACAATGAGCAGTTCTTC; CDR3 protein: CASSEDRQPYNEQFF; D gene: -; J gene: TRBJ2-1; clone size: -; V gene: TRBV10-1
CDR3 DNA: TGTGCCAGCTCACCTACAGGGGTTTCCACAGATACGCAGTATTTT; CDR3 protein: CASSPTGVSTDTQYF; D gene: TRBD1; J gene: TRBJ2-3; clone size: -; V gene: TRBV18
CDR3 DNA: TGTGCCAGCAGTCCAGGGGGCCCTGATGGCTACACCTTC; CDR3 protein: CASSPGGPDGYTF; D gene: TRBD1; J gene: TRBJ1-2; clone size: -; V gene: TRBV28
CDR3 DNA: TGCAGCGTTGCTCCCAGGGGGATGAACACTGAAGCTTTCTTT; CDR3 protein: CSVAPRGMNTEAFF; D gene: TRBD1; J gene: TRBJ1-1; clone size: once; V gene: TRBV29-1
CDR3 DNA: TGTGCCAGCAGCTTGGGACAGGGTTTGAACACTGAAGCTTTCTTT; CDR3 protein: CASSLGQGLNTEAFF; D gene: TRBD1; J gene: TRBJ1-1; clone size: -; V gene: TRBV13
CDR3 DNA: TGTGCCAGCAGTTTACCGTCAGACAGTTCCGTGGCCGAGCAGTACTTC; CDR3 protein: CASSLPSDSSVAEQYF; D gene: -; J gene: TRBJ2-7; clone size: -; V gene: TRBV28
CDR3 DNA: TGCGCCAGCAGCCAAGATAGCCCGGGGACTGAAGCTTTCTTT; CDR3 protein: CASSQDSPGTEAFF; D gene: -; J gene: TRBJ1-1; clone size: -; V gene: TRBV4-3
CDR3 DNA: TGCAGTGCTAGTGCCCCAGGGGTAGCGGGAGGTCGGAATGAGCAGTTCTTC; CDR3 protein: CSASAPGVAGGRNEQFF; D gene: TRBD2; J gene: TRBJ2-1; clone size: -; V gene: TRBV20-1
CDR3 DNA: TGTGCCAGCAGCCAAGCTGGTTGGAGCGGGAACGAGCAGTACTTC; CDR3 protein: CASSQAGWSGNEQYF; D gene: TRBD2; J gene: TRBJ2-7; clone size: -; V gene: TRBV3-1/TRBV3-2
CDR3 DNA: TGTGCCAGCAGCTTAACCGCCGGGAGCTCTGGGGCCAACGTCCTGACTTTC; CDR3 protein: CASSLTAGSSGANVLTF; D gene: -; J gene: TRBJ2-6; clone size: -; V gene: TRBV11-2
CDR3 DNA: TGTGCCTGGAGTGTAGGAGGGGGCGGGAATGAGCAGTTCTTC; CDR3 protein: CAWSVGGGGNEQFF; D gene: -; J gene: TRBJ2-1; clone size: -; V gene: TRBV30
CDR3 DNA: TGTGCCAGCAACCCCGGACTAGCCATCCATGAGCAGTTCTTC; CDR3 protein: CASNPGLAIHEQFF; D gene: TRBD2; J gene: TRBJ2-1; clone size: once; V gene: TRBV27
CDR3 DNA: TGTGCCATCGACACCGGGGAGCTGTTTTTT; CDR3 protein: CAIDTGELFF; D gene: -; J gene: TRBJ2-2; clone size: -; V gene: TRBV5-8
CDR3 DNA: TGTGCCAGCAGCTTGCCGGGACTAGCGGGAGACCCTCAGGGAGAGCAGTTCTTC; CDR3 protein: CASSLPGLAGDPQGEQFF; D gene: TRBD2; J gene: TRBJ2-1; clone size: -; V gene: TRBV5-6
CDR3 DNA: TGTGCCAGTAGTATAGATCGGGGGGCTTATCAGCCCCAGCATTTT; CDR3 protein: CASSIDRGAYQPQHF; D gene: -; J gene: TRBJ1-5; clone size: few; V gene: TRBV19
CDR3 DNA: TGTGCCAGCAGCCCCCTTTCAGGCCCCCCTACTAATGAAAAACTGTTTTTT; CDR3 protein: CASSPLSGPPTNEKLFF; D gene: -; J gene: TRBJ1-4; clone size: -; V gene: TRBV9
CDR3 DNA: TGTGCCTGGAGTGTACCAGCGGGGGGGCCGGGTGAGCAGTTCTTC; CDR3 protein: CAWSVPAGGPGEQFF; D gene: TRBD2; J gene: TRBJ2-1; clone size: -; V gene: TRBV30
CDR3 DNA: TGCGCCAGCAGTGAGGCGACTAGCGGGGGTGCAGATACGCAGTATTTT; CDR3 protein: CASSEATSGGADTQYF; D gene: TRBD2; J gene: TRBJ2-3; clone size: -; V gene: TRBV10-1
CDR3 DNA: TGTGCCAGCAGCGCCCGACTAGCGGGAGGGCCGGGGGAGACCCAGTACTTC; CDR3 protein: CASSARLAGGPGETQYF; D gene: TRBD2; J gene: TRBJ2-5; clone size: -; V gene: TRBV7-6
CDR3 DNA: TGTGCCAGCAGCCGAACCGGTCAGAACACTGAAGCTTTCTTT; CDR3 protein: CASSRTGQNTEAFF; D gene: -; J gene: TRBJ1-1; clone size: many; V gene: TRBV21-1
CDR3 DNA: TGTGCCAGTACCCTGGGCGGGGGAAGGGATAGCAATCAGCCCCAGCATTTT; CDR3 protein: CASTLGGGRDSNQPQHF; D gene: -; J gene: TRBJ1-5; clone size: -; V gene: TRBV19
CDR3 DNA: TGTGCCATCAGACAGGGTATAGTTTATGGCTACACCTTC; CDR3 protein: CAIRQGIVYGYTF; D gene: -; J gene: TRBJ1-2; clone size: -; V gene: TRBV10-3
CDR3 DNA: TGCGCCAGCAGCTTCATTTTAGCGGGGAACACCGGGGAGCTGTTTTTT; CDR3 protein: CASSFILAGNTGELFF; D gene: TRBD2; J gene: TRBJ2-2; clone size: -; V gene: TRBV5-1
CDR3 DNA: TGTGCCAGCAGCCAAGGCTCCAGGGCCCATGGCTACACCTTC; CDR3 protein: CASSQGSRAHGYTF; D gene: -; J gene: TRBJ1-2; clone size: -; V gene: TRBV14
CDR3 DNA: TGTGCCTGGAGTGTAGGCGGTGAGCAGTTCTTC; CDR3 protein: CAWSVGGEQFF; D gene: -; J gene: TRBJ2-1; clone size: -; V gene: TRBV30
CDR3 DNA: TGCGCCAGCAGCAGAATGACAGGGGGCACCGGGGAGCTGTTTTTT; CDR3 protein: CASSRMTGGTGELFF; D gene: TRBD1; J gene: TRBJ2-2; clone size: -; V gene: TRBV5-1
CDR3 DNA: TGTGCCAGCAGCAGGGCCTCTGGAAACACCATATATTTT; CDR3 protein: CASSRASGNTIYF; D gene: -; J gene: TRBJ1-3; clone size: -; V gene: TRBV2
CDR3 DNA: TGTGCCAGCAGCGCCCCAGAACAGAGTCACTATGGCTACACCTTC; CDR3 protein: CASSAPEQSHYGYTF; D gene: -; J gene: TRBJ1-2; clone size: -; V gene: TRBV5-5
CDR3 DNA: TGTGCCAGCTCACCCGACAGGGGGGATTCACCCCTCCACTTT; CDR3 protein: CASSPDRGDSPLHF; D gene: TRBD1; J gene: TRBJ1-6; clone size: -; V gene: TRBV18